The T cell receptor (beta chain) under discussion was sequenced for a study of blood T cells in healthy people across ages. For the second PCR, which ran for about 7 to 11 cycles, a sample-barcoded 5' primer and a J-beta primer mix were used. MiXCR, run by TCRdb on the 5' RACE reads, gives a single entry per CDR3 protein. The sample lists around 1,900,000 distinct CDR3 sequences, around 42% occurring once. The germline V and J ends were trimmed by 6 bases and 6 bases, with 22 bases remaining between them. CDR3 length: 16 residues. Looked up from germline, CDR1 is MNHEY and CDR2 is SVGAGI. V is TRBV6-5 and J is TRBJ2-3, with D tentatively TRBD1 or TRBD2 (7 bases each). This clonotype was sampled from a human donor in good health. The source material was blood. The CDR3 loop is CASSRGAWRGLDTQYF. CDR3 sequence (DNA): TGTGCCAGCAGCCGGGGGGCGTGGAGGGGGCTTGATACGCAGTATTTT.